These 18 T cell receptor beta chains were sequenced from one sample in a study of blood T cells in healthy people across ages. Then a second PCR, running about 6 to 12 cycles, was carried out with a sample-barcoded 5' primer and a J-beta primer mix. TCRdb re-called the 5' RACE reads through MiXCR, storing one row per CDR3 protein. The sample holds about 640,000 distinct CDR3 sequences, 58% seen once. The sequencing sample was made of blood. All receptors derive from a man in his sixties in good health.

The chain joins TRBV7-2 to TRBJ2-3; the D is unclear. Trimming cost V 7 bases and J 1 base, with 15 bases left between them. The CDR3 sequence is 15 residues long. The V gene's germline CDR1 is SGHTA and CDR2 FQGNSA. The CDR3 DNA reads as TGTGCCAGCAACGAATGGGTATCTCGCACAGATACGCAGTATTTT. Amino acid sequence: CASNEWVSRTDTQYF.

The rearrangement joins TRBV11-2 to TRBJ2-5, with 8 bases identical to TRBD2. This CDR3 region has 17 residues. The J segment lost 4 bases and the V segment lost 5 bases, leaving 15 bases of the junction unmatched. Germline V CDR1 and CDR2: SGHAT, FQNNGV. CDR3 amino acids: CASSLRPGTSLVETQYF. Written as DNA, the CDR3 is TGTGCCAGCAGCCTCCGTCCCGGGACTAGTTTGGTAGAGACCCAGTACTTC.

V gene TRBV9 combines with J gene TRBJ2-1; 7 nucleotides match TRBD1. V trimming: 0 bases; J trimming: 8 bases; junction bases outside the gene matches: 5. The CDR3 extends over 14 amino acids. CDR1 and CDR2 (germline): SGDLS, YYNGEE. The CDR3 sequence: CASSVGQGNYEQFF. CDR3 in DNA: TGTGCCAGCAGCGTAGGACAGGGAAATTATGAGCAGTTCTTC.

The chain carries TRBV7-7 and TRBJ2-7, with D uncertain. Trimming removed 4 bases at V and 3 bases at J, with 10 bases between. The length of the CDR3 is 13 residues. Germline V CDR1 and CDR2: SSHAT, FNYEAQ (reference sequence). In nucleotides, the CDR3 is TGTGCCAGCAGCTCGTCCTGGGGCTACGAGCAGTACTTC. Translated, it gives CASSSSWGYEQYF.

In its sample, this clonotype was seen once. The rearrangement uses TRBV20-1 and TRBJ2-4; a weak D match, TRBD1 (5 bases). The J call is uncertain, as TRBJ2-5 better fits the DNA end. This CDR3 is 15 amino acids long. The germline gives CDR1 DFQATT, CDR2 SNEGSKA (reference sequence). CDR3 in DNA: TGCAGTGCTACTTCGGACAATTCAGCCCGAGAGACCCAGTACTTC. It codes for CSATSDNSARETQYF.

The CDR3, as DNA: TGTGCCAGCAGCTTGTCCGGGAACACTGAAGCTTTCTTT. Translation: CASSLSGNTEAFF. V and J are TRBV11-3 and TRBJ1-1; D gene ambiguous. The V gene lost 3 bases and the J gene lost 1 base, with 6 bases spanning the gap. The CDR3 is 13 residues long. Germline V gene lookup returns CDR1 SGHNT and CDR2 YENEEA. Full variable domain (missing parts from reference TRBV11-3 and TRBJ1-1): EAGVVQSPRYKIIEKKQPVAFWCNPISGHNTLYWYLQNLGQGPELLIRYENEEAVDDSQLPKDRFSAERLKGVDSTLKIQPAELGDSAVYLCASSLSGNTEAFFGQGTRLTVV.

V usage is TRBV18 and J usage is TRBJ2-7; 9 nucleotides align to TRBD2. The CDR3 loop spans 15 amino acids. With 5 bases clipped from V and 2 bases from J, the junction kept 7 bases outside the gene matches. Germline values: CDR1 KGHSH, CDR2 LQKENI. The CDR3 sequence is CASSASGVHTYEQYF. CDR3 nucleotide sequence: TGTGCCAGCTCAGCTAGCGGGGTCCATACCTACGAGCAGTACTTC. Together with reference TRBV18 and TRBJ2-7, the CDR3 gives the full variable domain: NAGVMQNPRHLVRRRGQEARLRCSPMKGHSHVYWYRQLPEEGLKFMVYLQKENIIDESGMPKERFSAEFPKEGPSILRIQQVVRGDSAAYFCASSASGVHTYEQYFGPGTRLTVT.

This clonotype was observed once. Here the CDR3 DNA reads TGTGCCAGCAGTCCCCGAGGATCCCAAGCTTTCTTT. This encodes CASSPRGSQAFF. The rearrangement links TRBV12-3 or TRBV12-4 to TRBJ1-1; D ambiguous. This CDR3 has 12 residues. With 5 bases removed from V and 9 bases from J, the gap between germline ends came to 13 bases.

The chain combines TRBV6-1 with TRBJ2-5; a possible D gene is TRBD2 (6 bases). In germline, CDR1 is MNHNS, CDR2 SASEGT. V was cut by 5 bases and J by 3 bases, with 19 bases left in between. This CDR3 spans 16 amino acids. CDR3 sequence reads: CASSRGNWGTEETQYF. CDR3 coding DNA: TGTGCCAGCAGTCGCGGGAACTGGGGAACGGAAGAGACCCAGTACTTC.

This clonotype was counted only a few times. The chain has TRBV6-5 and TRBJ2-4; the D gene is possibly TRBD1 (7 bases). The closer fit of TRBJ2-7 to the DNA end suggests the J call may be wrong. The CDR3 length is 14 residues. Germline loops: CDR1 MNHEY, CDR2 SVGAGI. CDR3 residues: CASRPTGRRYEQYF. CDR3 DNA: TGTGCCAGCAGGCCGACAGGGAGGCGTTACGAGCAGTACTTC.

The chain employs TRBV28 and TRBJ2-5, with TRBD2 identical over 9 bases. Germline V gene data show CDR1 as MDHEN and CDR2 as SYDVKM. The trim removed 5 bases at V and 6 bases at J, leaving 7 bases unmatched. The CDR3 length is 14 residues. This chain's CDR3 is CASSRGGAAKTQYF. CDR3 nucleotide sequence: TGTGCCAGCAGTCGCGGGGGGGCCGCGAAGACCCAGTACTTC. The full variable domain, completed using reference TRBV28 and TRBJ2-5, is DVKVTQSSRYLVKRTGEKVFLECVQDMDHENMFWYRQDPGLGLRLIYFSYDVKMKEKGDIPEGYSVSREKKERFSLILESASTNQTSMYLCASSRGGAAKTQYFGPGTRLLVL.

The chain couples TRBV18 to TRBJ2-3; D is undetermined. The V end was cut by 3 bases, the J end by 1 base, with 8 bases between. The CDR3 runs 14 residues. Germline values: CDR1 KGHSH, CDR2 LQKENI. The CDR3 DNA reads as TGTGCCAGCTCACCCCGTCGGGGCACAGATACGCAGTATTTT. Protein product: CASSPRRGTDTQYF. Complete variable domain (other parts from reference TRBV18 and TRBJ2-3): NAGVMQNPRHLVRRRGQEARLRCSPMKGHSHVYWYRQLPEEGLKFMVYLQKENIIDESGMPKERFSAEFPKEGPSILRIQQVVRGDSAAYFCASSPRRGTDTQYFGPGTRLTVL.

This clonotype was counted only a few times. The chain employs TRBV20-1 and TRBJ2-1, with 11 bases aligning to TRBD2. There are 13 residues in the CDR3. CDR1 and CDR2 (germline): DFQATT, SNEGSKA (reference sequence). The CDR3, as DNA: TGCAGCGAACTAGCGGGGGTAGGCAATGAGCAGTTCTTC. Translated: CSELAGVGNEQFF.

CDR3 region: CATRAKSGVGANVLTF. The DNA for the CDR3 is TGTGCCACCAGAGCTAAAAGCGGGGTTGGGGCCAACGTCCTGACTTTC. This sequence joins TRBV2 and TRBJ2-6; 7 nucleotides agree with TRBD2. This CDR3 spans 16 amino acids. The germline V gene has CDR1 SNHLY and CDR2 FYNNEI. Trimming took 10 bases from V and 3 from J; bases not matched to a gene: 12.

This clonotype came up many times. V usage is TRBV10-2 and J usage is TRBJ2-4; D unresolved. In germline, CDR1 is WSHSY, CDR2 SAAADI. This CDR3 has 14 residues. V lost 5 bases and J 6 bases, leaving 14 bases between the germline ends. CDR3 sequence: CASSSETIVNIQYF. DNA of the CDR3: TGCGCCAGCAGTTCCGAGACGATCGTAAACATTCAGTACTTC.

Comment on this clonotype: At one end, the junction sequence differs from germline, possibly due to a read error. This chain joins TRBV6-1 and TRBJ1-5; D is possibly TRBD1 (5 bases). Germline V gives CDR1 MNHNS, CDR2 SASEGT. The CDR3 is made up of 15 amino acids. CDR3 protein: CAGSPVAGLLEPQHF. Here the CDR3 DNA reads TGTGCCGGCAGCCCGGTGGCGGGGCTTTTGGAGCCCCAGCATTTT.

The rearrangement uses TRBV10-3 and TRBJ1-2; D remains ambiguous. V was clipped by 10 bases and J by 4 bases, with 16 bases between them. Germline loops: CDR1 ENHRY, CDR2 SYGVKD. The CDR3 length is 13 residues. The CDR3 loop reads CATGGGRIYGYTF. The CDR3 DNA reads as TGTGCCACTGGCGGTGGCAGGATCTATGGCTACACCTTC.

The chain has TRBV3-1 and TRBJ2-3; perhaps D is TRBD1 or TRBD2 (5 bases each). The germline gives CDR1 LGHDT, CDR2 YNNKEL (reference sequence). CDR3 length: 15 residues. The ends were cut back, 0 bases at V and 8 bases at J, with 15 bases in the middle. CDR3 region: CASSQEGTAGGTQYF. The CDR3 DNA sequence: TGTGCCAGCAGCCAAGAAGGGACGGCGGGTGGTACGCAGTATTTT.